These T cell receptor beta chains were read from a single sample in a study of blood T cell repertoires in COVID-19. The repertoire was sequenced with immunoSEQ multiplex PCR; TCRdb's copy has only in-frame clones and lacks some. This sample has a few hundred thousand clones, with around 84% found just once. Sequencing was carried out using peripheral blood. The receptor set was obtained from a human donor in a cohort sampled during active COVID-19. Both conserved end residues are part of each CDR3. A D gene is named only where the DNA matches it firmly. Only part of the rows carry a size: once, few, many, or a class if the clone is expanded.

v_call,clone_size,d_call,j_call,cdr3_nt,cdr3_aa
TRBV24-1,once,.,TRBJ2-1,TGTGCCACCAGTGATCCGCAGGGCCTAGGTAGTCATGAGCAGTTCTTC,CATSDPQGLGSHEQFF
TRBV6-5,.,TRBD1,TRBJ1-2,TGTGCCAGCAGCCCAGGGGGAGGCTACTATGGCTACACCTTC,CASSPGGGYYGYTF
TRBV7-2,.,TRBD2,TRBJ2-5,TGTGCCAGCAGCTTCAGAGCCAGCGGGATTGGGGAGACCCAGTACTTC,CASSFRASGIGETQYF
TRBV24-1,many,TRBD2,TRBJ2-5,TGTGCCACCAGTCTAGCGGGGTATCCAGAGACCCAGTACTTC,CATSLAGYPETQYF
TRBV6-5,.,.,TRBJ1-2,TGTGCCAGCAGCCTCGACAAGTCCCCCTATGGCTACACCTTC,CASSLDKSPYGYTF
TRBV2,.,.,TRBJ1-6,TGTGCCAGCCGCGAGCGCCGGGGTAATTCACCCCTCCACTTT,CASRERRGNSPLHF
TRBV24-1,.,TRBD1,TRBJ2-1,TGTGCCACCAGTGATCCGGGACAGGGGTACAATGAGCAGTTCTTC,CATSDPGQGYNEQFF
TRBV5-5,.,TRBD2,TRBJ2-3,TGTGCCAGCAGCTTTTTCGAGGGAGGGTTCACAGATACGCAGTATTTT,CASSFFEGGFTDTQYF
TRBV5-1,.,TRBD2,TRBJ2-7,TGCGCCAGCAGCCTAAGCGGGAGGACACCCTACGAGCAGTACTTC,CASSLSGRTPYEQYF
TRBV6-5,.,.,TRBJ2-1,TGTGCCAGCAGTCGCCTAGCCCCTCCTTACAATGAGCAGTTCTTC,CASSRLAPPYNEQFF
TRBV2,.,.,TRBJ2-3,TGTGCCAGCAGTGGGGAGACTGGAGACACAGATACGCAGTATTTT,CASSGETGDTDTQYF
TRBV9,many,.,TRBJ2-6,TGTGCCAGCAGCGTAGACCCAGGGCCCTCGACGACCTCTGGGGCCAACGTCCTGACTTTC,CASSVDPGPSTTSGANVLTF
TRBV2,.,TRBD1,TRBJ1-1,TGTGCCAGCACACCTGGGACAGGGCATTTCGCTGAAGCTTTCTTT,CASTPGTGHFAEAFF
TRBV15,.,.,TRBJ2-7,TGTGCCACCAGCAGAGCGTTACAGGGCTACGAGCAGTACTTC,CATSRALQGYEQYF
TRBV18,few,TRBD2,TRBJ2-7,TGTGCCAGCTCACCATTGTATAGCGGGGGTTCCTACGAGCAGTACTTC,CASSPLYSGGSYEQYF
TRBV28,.,.,TRBJ1-2,TGTGCCAGCAGTCCCAGACAGGCGGTTGTCCCTGGCTACACCTTC,CASSPRQAVVPGYTF
TRBV5-1,.,TRBD1,TRBJ1-1,TGCGCCAGCAGCCGCACCGGGACAGCGAACACTGAAGCTTTCTTT,CASSRTGTANTEAFF
TRBV6-5,.,.,TRBJ2-7,TGTGCCAGCAGAGCTTCGGGGTACGAGCAGTACTTC,CASRASGYEQYF
TRBV6-2/TRBV6-3,once,.,TRBJ1-6,TGTGCCAGCAGCCGAGCCTTCGGGAGAAATTCACCCCTCCACTTT,CASSRAFGRNSPLHF
TRBV7-2,.,.,TRBJ2-3,TGTGCCAGCAGCTTAGGACTAGACACAGATACGCAGTATTTT,CASSLGLDTDTQYF
TRBV14,.,.,TRBJ1-1,TGTGCCAGCAGCCAAGGCGTCAAGACTGAAGCTTTCTTT,CASSQGVKTEAFF
TRBV7-2,once,.,TRBJ2-3,TGTGCCAGCAGCTTAGTTGGTGGCGGACAGACCACAGATACGCAGTATTTT,CASSLVGGGQTTDTQYF
TRBV4-1,.,.,TRBJ2-7,TGCGCCAGCAGCCAAGATCTAACTTCATCCGAGCAGTACTTC,CASSQDLTSSEQYF
TRBV9,.,.,TRBJ1-2,TGTGCCAGCAGCGCAGGGCGGCCGTATGGCTACACCTTC,CASSAGRPYGYTF
TRBV6-1,.,TRBD1,TRBJ1-4,TGTGCCAGCAGTAAAGGGAACAACAGGGGACGTAATGAAAAACTGTTTTTT,CASSKGNNRGRNEKLFF
TRBV5-8,.,TRBD1,TRBJ1-2,TGTGCCAGCAGCCTCCGGGACAGGGGCATCTTCTATGGCTACACCTTC,CASSLRDRGIFYGYTF
TRBV4-2,.,TRBD2,TRBJ2-3,TGTGCCAGCAGCCTCGGGACTAGCGCCCTATTAACCACAGATACGCAGTATTTT,CASSLGTSALLTTDTQYF
TRBV6-5,once,.,TRBJ2-1,TGTGCCAGCAAAAGAGGGAAACGGGATGAGCAGTTCTTC,CASKRGKRDEQFF